The T cell receptor (beta chain) under discussion was sequenced for a study of T cell repertoires in cytomegalovirus infection. A note on this clonotype: Antigen: not known.

One entry per CDR3 protein, called by TCRdb with MiXCR from the reads. This sample carries roughly 860,000 distinct CDR3 sequences, 32% of them seen once, and the ten largest clones take over 10%. This CDR3 region has 11 residues. CDR1 is ENHRY and CDR2 is SYGVKD in the germline V gene. Trimming took off 5 bases at V and 11 bases at J, with 12 bases between the two ends. The origin of this receptor is a human donor in good health (CMV status not recorded). Some clones in this sample may be carry-over from other donors' samples. The sequencing here drew on cultured CD8+ T cells from PBMCs, taken from culture after CMV antigen stimulation. J is TRBJ1-1 and V is TRBV10-3; D ambiguous. For the CDR3, the DNA is TGTGCCATCAGTTCCGGAAATGGGGCTTTCTTT. The encoded protein is CAISSGNGAFF.